The 18 T cell receptor beta chains below all came from one sample that was sequenced in a study of T cell responses to AZD1222 COVID-19 vaccine. Sequencing was performed with immunoSEQ multiplex PCR; in TCRdb, only in-frame clones are kept and a portion is missing. The sample includes tens of thousands of clones, 85% to 90% seen only once; the top ten take 6.9%. Source: peripheral blood, taken 28 days after the second AZD1222 dose. The receptors originated from an adult who received the AZD1222 COVID-19 vaccine.

Here the CDR3 reads CASNLRGRATEAFF. The CDR3 DNA sequence: TGTGCCAGTAATCTAAGGGGACGGGCCACTGAAGCTTTCTTT. The V gene is TRBV19, the J gene TRBJ1-1, with D possibly matching TRBD1 (5 bases). Looked up from germline, CDR1 is LNHDA and CDR2 is SQIVND (reference sequence). Trimming pared 7 bases from V and 4 bases from J, leaving 16 bases between. There are 14 residues in the CDR3.

The V gene is TRBV25-1, the J gene TRBJ1-5; D is unclear. CDR3 length: 16 amino acids. V lost 3 bases and J lost 3, with 15 bases in between. The germline gives CDR1 MGHDK, CDR2 SYGVNS. In nucleotides, the CDR3 is TGTGCCAGCAGTGATGGCGGCACCAAGCCCAATCAGCCCCAGCATTTT. It codes for CASSDGGTKPNQPQHF.

The table lists this clone with a few counts. This chain connects TRBV19 to TRBJ2-5; 7 nucleotides line up with TRBD1. CDR3 size: 14 residues. Germline assignment: CDR1 LNHDA and CDR2 SQIVND (reference sequence). J gave up 5 bases and V 10 bases, and 13 bases lay outside the gene matches. The CDR3 DNA reads TGTGCCACCCACAGGGGCCAAGGAGCGGAGACCCAGTACTTC. As protein: CATHRGQGAETQYF.

The chain carries TRBV19 and TRBJ1-1, with unresolved D. Germline V gene lookup returns CDR1 LNHDA and CDR2 SQIVND (reference sequence). With 8 bases removed from V and 2 bases from J, the gap between germline ends came to 12 bases. The CDR3 has 13 amino acids. The CDR3 bases are TGTGCCAGTGTTATAGGGCCAAACACTGAAGCTTTCTTT. Its translation: CASVIGPNTEAFF.

V and J are TRBV10-3 and TRBJ1-1; perhaps TRBD1 as D (6 bases). Germline assignment: CDR1 ENHRY and CDR2 SYGVKD. The germline V and J ends were trimmed by 4 bases and 5 bases, with 8 bases remaining between them. The CDR3 consists of 12 residues. CDR3 amino acids: CAISGQGTEAFF. DNA of the CDR3: TGTGCCATCAGTGGGCAGGGGACTGAAGCTTTCTTT.

The DNA of the CDR3 is TGTGCCAGCAGCGTAGAACAGGGACATAATTCACCCCTCCACTTT. The encoded protein is CASSVEQGHNSPLHF. The J gene is TRBJ1-6, the V gene TRBV9, with D tentatively TRBD1 (6 bases). The CDR3 extends over 15 amino acids. Germline values: CDR1 SGDLS, CDR2 YYNGEE. V lost 0 bases, J lost 5 bases, and 9 bases lay in between.

The chain employs TRBV6-2 or TRBV6-3 and TRBJ1-1; 7 bases are shared with TRBD1. Trimming took 4 bases from V and 5 from J; bases not matched to a gene: 13. From germline, CDR1 is MNHEY and CDR2 SVGEGT. The CDR3 is 16 amino acids. CDR3 residues: CASSSTRQGSETEAFF. CDR3 in DNA: TGTGCCAGCAGTTCCACCCGACAGGGATCAGAGACTGAAGCTTTCTTT.

The V call is TRBV14, the J call TRBJ1-6, with D maybe TRBD1 (6 bases). Trimming took 6 bases from V and 5 from J, leaving 14 bases between them. Germline V gene lookup returns CDR1 SGHDN and CDR2 FVKESK. This CDR3 comprises 15 residues. In DNA, the CDR3 is TGTGCCAGCAGAAAGGACAGCCTCGATAATTCACCCCTCCACTTT. Translating gives CASRKDSLDNSPLHF.

This rearrangement joins TRBV5-1 to TRBJ1-2; unclear D gene. The CDR3 covers 14 residues. V lost 0 bases, J lost 6 bases, and 12 bases lay in between. Germline CDR1 and CDR2: SGHRS and YFSETQ. The CDR3, as DNA: TGCGCCAGCAGCTTGGATCCAGGCGGGGATGGCTACACCTTC. Translated: CASSLDPGGDGYTF.

The chain uses TRBV6-5 and TRBJ2-3; D is uncertain. The CDR3 runs 14 residues. Between the trimmed V and J ends, which lost 4 bases and 0 bases, there was a span of 8 bases. Germline V gene data show CDR1 as MNHEY and CDR2 as SVGAGI. In DNA, the CDR3 is TGTGCCAGCAGTTTCGGCATGAGCACAGATACGCAGTATTTT. It specifies CASSFGMSTDTQYF.

This clone was seen a single time. The rearrangement links TRBV7-2 to TRBJ2-1; weak D call: TRBD2 (6 bases). CDR3 size: 18 residues. Trimming shortened V by 5 bases and J by 2 bases, and 22 bases separated the two germline ends. Germline V gene lookup returns CDR1 SGHTA and CDR2 FQGNSA. CDR3 amino acids: CASSPHVLAEYTYNEQFF. The DNA for the CDR3 is TGTGCCAGCAGCCCCCATGTGTTAGCGGAATACACCTACAATGAGCAGTTCTTC.

The chain links TRBV7-2 to TRBJ2-2; tentatively, D is TRBD2 (5 bases). V lost 0 bases and J lost 3, with 17 bases in between. The CDR3 sequence is 18 residues long. The germline gives CDR1 SGHTA, CDR2 FQGNSA. CDR3 sequence (DNA): TGTGCCAGCAGCTTAGCCTCCCGCCGGGGTCTTCACACCGGGGAGCTGTTTTTT. Translation gives CASSLASRRGLHTGELFF.

The V call is TRBV29-1, the J call TRBJ2-3; D gene unclear. V was pared by 4 bases and J by 1 base, with 12 bases between. In germline, CDR1 is SQVTM, CDR2 ANQGSEA. The CDR3 is made up of 14 amino acids. DNA for the CDR3: TGCAGCGTTGGGGGTTTAGGAGGCACAGATACGCAGTATTTT. Amino acid sequence: CSVGGLGGTDTQYF.

V is TRBV19 and J is TRBJ1-5, with D perhaps TRBD1 (5 bases). The CDR3 sequence is 15 residues long. With 10 bases removed from V and 0 bases from J, the gap between germline ends came to 16 bases. Germline V lookup: CDR1 LNHDA, CDR2 SQIVND (reference sequence). Here the CDR3 DNA reads TGTGCCACAAATATGGGGCTCGATAGCAATCAGCCCCAGCATTTT. This codes for CATNMGLDSNQPQHF.

This rearrangement joins TRBV30 to TRBJ2-7; perhaps D is TRBD1 or TRBD2 (5 bases each). Trimming stripped 0 bases from V and 5 bases from J, with 11 bases between. The CDR3 spans 13 residues. Per the germline V gene, CDR1 is GTSNPN and CDR2 is SVGIG (reference sequence). Written as DNA, the CDR3 is TGTGCCTGGAGTGTCGAGGGGATCCACGAGCAGTACTTC. Its protein is CAWSVEGIHEQYF.

This clone was counted once. The chain links TRBV13 to TRBJ2-1; the match to TRBD2 covers 9 bases. Germline lookup yields CDR1 PRHDT and CDR2 FYEKMQ (reference sequence). Germline trimming cut 2 bases from V and 7 bases from J; bases unmatched to any gene: 12. The CDR3 contains 17 residues. The CDR3 DNA is TGTGCCAGCAGCTTACGCGCCGGGACTAGCCCAGGTAATGAGCAGTTCTTC. Protein product: CASSLRAGTSPGNEQFF.

The chain links TRBV20-1 to TRBJ2-1; 7 bases map to TRBD2. Germline trimming cut 3 bases from V and 8 bases from J; bases unmatched to any gene: 10. The CDR3 has 14 amino acids. The germline V gene encodes CDR1 DFQATT and CDR2 SNEGSKA (reference sequence). The CDR3 nucleotides read TGCAGTGCTAGTAGCGAGCGGGATCGGTATGAGCAGTTCTTC. It specifies CSASSERDRYEQFF.

The CDR3 nucleotides are TGTGCCAGCAGTCAGGGCAGAGCGGGATTAGAGACCCAGTACTTC. As protein: CASSQGRAGLETQYF. The V and J genes are TRBV6-6 and TRBJ2-5; 7 nucleotides line up with TRBD2. Trimming at V came to 5 bases and at J to 4 bases, leaving 10 bases not matched to a gene. CDR3 length equals 15 residues. The V gene's germline CDR1 is MNHNY and CDR2 SVGAGI (reference sequence).